These T cell receptor beta chains were read from a single sample in a study of blood T cell repertoires in COVID-19. Libraries were prepared by immunoSEQ multiplex PCR; TCRdb keeps only in-frame clonotypes and omits some of them. This sample carries 130,000 or so clones, around 87% of them seen once, and the ten largest clones take around 18%. Material: peripheral blood. The receptors were gathered from a woman aged 45-65 years who had recovered from COVID-19. Both conserved end residues are trimmed from each CDR3. Each record gives: CDR3 protein, V gene, J gene.

CDR3 protein: ASSSGGSTDTQY
V gene: TRBV2
J gene: TRBJ2-3

CDR3 protein: ASSQDLPRVRPLH
V gene: TRBV4-3
J gene: TRBJ1-6

CDR3 protein: ASSWGQASPYEQY
V gene: TRBV5-1
J gene: TRBJ2-7

CDR3 protein: ASSTGTVAMNTEAF
V gene: TRBV19
J gene: TRBJ1-1

CDR3 protein: ASSRRGQGYNEQF
V gene: TRBV6-5
J gene: TRBJ2-1

CDR3 protein: AWSVQDDQPQH
V gene: TRBV30
J gene: TRBJ1-5

CDR3 protein: ASSFRTVGEAF
V gene: TRBV11-2
J gene: TRBJ1-1

CDR3 protein: AWSASSGNTIY
V gene: TRBV30
J gene: TRBJ1-3

CDR3 protein: SASFRVAEAF
V gene: TRBV20-1
J gene: TRBJ1-1

CDR3 protein: ASRHTGTETQY
V gene: TRBV12-3/TRBV12-4
J gene: TRBJ2-5

CDR3 protein: ASSLVLGPFYEQY
V gene: TRBV7-6
J gene: TRBJ2-7

CDR3 protein: ASSQVGLRGGLGGTQY
V gene: TRBV4-1
J gene: TRBJ2-3

CDR3 protein: ASSYLNTEAF
V gene: TRBV11-2
J gene: TRBJ1-1

CDR3 protein: ASSSVRVETQY
V gene: TRBV7-9
J gene: TRBJ2-5

CDR3 protein: ASSSSGRSTDTQY
V gene: TRBV6-2/TRBV6-3
J gene: TRBJ2-3

CDR3 protein: ASSLGVGGSTTGELF
V gene: TRBV11-3
J gene: TRBJ2-2

CDR3 protein: ASGGRGGNQPQH
V gene: TRBV2
J gene: TRBJ1-5

CDR3 protein: SVELDRGSLYEQY
V gene: TRBV29-1
J gene: TRBJ2-7

CDR3 protein: ASSKGVGTINGYT
V gene: TRBV6-5
J gene: TRBJ1-2

CDR3 protein: ASSTEPTNEKLF
V gene: TRBV5-1
J gene: TRBJ1-4

CDR3 protein: ASSYGGLGYNEQF
V gene: TRBV6-2/TRBV6-3
J gene: TRBJ2-1

CDR3 protein: ASSPPGFYGYT
V gene: TRBV5-4
J gene: TRBJ1-2

CDR3 protein: ASSYSGGGGYT
V gene: TRBV6-5
J gene: TRBJ1-2

CDR3 protein: ASSPDWERKTQY
V gene: TRBV5-1
J gene: TRBJ2-5

CDR3 protein: ASSLVSTTGELF
V gene: TRBV5-1
J gene: TRBJ2-2

CDR3 protein: ASSLSDRGLSYEQY
V gene: TRBV7-9
J gene: TRBJ2-7

CDR3 protein: ATSRGAGTYNEQF
V gene: TRBV15
J gene: TRBJ2-1

CDR3 protein: AWSLGTAAQH
V gene: TRBV30
J gene: TRBJ1-5

CDR3 protein: ASSLGPTGAYT
V gene: TRBV13
J gene: TRBJ1-2

CDR3 protein: ASSMTDMNTEAF
V gene: TRBV6-1
J gene: TRBJ1-1

CDR3 protein: ASSPQPGRRVRDTDTQY
V gene: TRBV9
J gene: TRBJ2-3

CDR3 protein: ASSLELGSYGYT
V gene: TRBV7-9
J gene: TRBJ1-2

CDR3 protein: ASSSRTGVGTGELF
V gene: TRBV5-1
J gene: TRBJ2-2

CDR3 protein: ASSYSGWSNYGYT
V gene: TRBV6-5
J gene: TRBJ1-2

CDR3 protein: ASSLLLTGRGEKLF
V gene: TRBV7-9
J gene: TRBJ1-4

CDR3 protein: ASRSPGLDTTDTQY
V gene: TRBV19
J gene: TRBJ2-3

CDR3 protein: ASSLGGSYNEQF
V gene: TRBV18
J gene: TRBJ2-1

CDR3 protein: ASTQGNSPLH
V gene: TRBV6-5
J gene: TRBJ1-6

CDR3 protein: SVVRQGKGTEAF
V gene: TRBV29-1
J gene: TRBJ1-1

CDR3 protein: ASLGTGNQPQH
V gene: TRBV18
J gene: TRBJ1-5

CDR3 protein: ASSYRGTAYAGELF
V gene: TRBV6-2/TRBV6-3
J gene: TRBJ2-2

CDR3 protein: ASSQEVGAQRETQY
V gene: TRBV3-1/TRBV3-2
J gene: TRBJ2-5

CDR3 protein: ATRLAGGPHEQF
V gene: TRBV27
J gene: TRBJ2-1